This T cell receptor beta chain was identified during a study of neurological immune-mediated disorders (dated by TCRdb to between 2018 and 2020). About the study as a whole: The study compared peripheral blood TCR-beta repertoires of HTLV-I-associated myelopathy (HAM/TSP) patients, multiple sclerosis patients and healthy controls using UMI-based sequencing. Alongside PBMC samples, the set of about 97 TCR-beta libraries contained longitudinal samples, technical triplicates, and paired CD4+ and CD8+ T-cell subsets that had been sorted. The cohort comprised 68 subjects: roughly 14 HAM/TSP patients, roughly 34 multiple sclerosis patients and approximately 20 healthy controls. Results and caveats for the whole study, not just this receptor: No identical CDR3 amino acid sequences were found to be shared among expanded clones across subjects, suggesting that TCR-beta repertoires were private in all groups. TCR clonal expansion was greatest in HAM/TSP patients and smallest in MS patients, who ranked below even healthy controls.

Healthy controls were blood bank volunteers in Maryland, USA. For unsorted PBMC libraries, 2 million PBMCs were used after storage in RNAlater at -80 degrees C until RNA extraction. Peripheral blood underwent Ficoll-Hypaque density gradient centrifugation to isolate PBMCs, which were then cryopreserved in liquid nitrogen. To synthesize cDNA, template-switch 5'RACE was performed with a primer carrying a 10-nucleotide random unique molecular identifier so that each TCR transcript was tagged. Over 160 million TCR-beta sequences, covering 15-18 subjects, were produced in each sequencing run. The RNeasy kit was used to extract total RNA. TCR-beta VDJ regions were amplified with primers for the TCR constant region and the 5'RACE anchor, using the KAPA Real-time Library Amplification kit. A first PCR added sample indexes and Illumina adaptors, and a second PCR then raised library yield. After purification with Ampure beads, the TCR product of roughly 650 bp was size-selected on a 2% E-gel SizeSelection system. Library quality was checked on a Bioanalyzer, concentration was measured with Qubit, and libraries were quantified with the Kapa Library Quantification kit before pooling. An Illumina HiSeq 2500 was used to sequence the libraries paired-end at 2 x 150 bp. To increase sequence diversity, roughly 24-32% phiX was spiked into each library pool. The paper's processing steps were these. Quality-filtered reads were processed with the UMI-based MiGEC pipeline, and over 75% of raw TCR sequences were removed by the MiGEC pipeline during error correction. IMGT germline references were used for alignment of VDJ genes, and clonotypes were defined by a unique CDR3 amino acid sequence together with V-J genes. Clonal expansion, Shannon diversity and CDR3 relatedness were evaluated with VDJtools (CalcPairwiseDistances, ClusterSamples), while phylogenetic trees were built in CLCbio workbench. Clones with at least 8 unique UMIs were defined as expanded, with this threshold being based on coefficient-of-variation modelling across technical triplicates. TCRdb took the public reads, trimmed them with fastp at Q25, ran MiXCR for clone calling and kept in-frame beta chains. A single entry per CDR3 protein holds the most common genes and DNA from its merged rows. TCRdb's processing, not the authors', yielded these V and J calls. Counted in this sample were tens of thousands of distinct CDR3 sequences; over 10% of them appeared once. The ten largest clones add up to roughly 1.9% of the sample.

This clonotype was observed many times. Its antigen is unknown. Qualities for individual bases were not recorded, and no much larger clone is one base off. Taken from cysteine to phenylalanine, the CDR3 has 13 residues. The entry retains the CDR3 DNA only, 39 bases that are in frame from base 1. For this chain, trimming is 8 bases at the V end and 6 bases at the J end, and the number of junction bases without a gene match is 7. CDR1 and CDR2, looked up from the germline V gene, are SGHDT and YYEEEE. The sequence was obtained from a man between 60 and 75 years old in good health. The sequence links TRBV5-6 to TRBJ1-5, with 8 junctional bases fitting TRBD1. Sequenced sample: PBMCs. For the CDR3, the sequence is CASAQGAGQPQHF. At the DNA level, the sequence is TGTGCCAGTGCCCAGGGGGCCGGTCAGCCCCAGCATTTT.